This T cell receptor beta chain was profiled in a study of CD8 T cells in ankylosing spondylitis. V lost 5 bases, J lost 3 bases, and 6 bases stayed unmatched. Germline CDR1 SEHNR, CDR2 FQNEAQ (reference sequence). The CDR3 runs 15 residues. TCRdb recomputed calls from the 5' RACE reads with MiXCR, one row per CDR3 protein. The sample has more than 250,000 distinct CDR3 sequences, 7% to 9% seen once. The table lists this clonotype with a few counts. Its antigen is still unknown. Study results and caveats: Ankylosing spondylitis blood appeared to be characterized by a TCR beta motif of eight highly homologous variants.

This clonotype originated in a male donor with ankylosing spondylitis. The genes are TRBV7-9 and TRBJ2-1; 8 bases agree with TRBD2. The sequenced material came from blood, either unsorted or a sorted T cell fraction (not recorded which). CDR3 nucleotide sequence: TGTGCCAGCAGCCCGCCCGGGACTAGCTACAATGAGCAGTTCTTC. It specifies CASSPPGTSYNEQFF.